These 11 T cell receptor beta chains originate from one sample sequenced in a study of blood T cell repertoires in COVID-19. Profiling relied on immunoSEQ multiplex PCR, and the TCRdb table lists in-frame clones only, not all of them. This sample has under 300,000 clones; roughly 83% occur once, and the top ten carry 4.6%. The specimen was peripheral blood. Receptors originate from a man aged 55 to 70 who had recovered from COVID-19.

V and J are TRBV6-1 and TRBJ2-3; 7 bases agree with TRBD2. The germline CDR1 and CDR2 sequences are MNHNS and SASEGT. The trim removed 2 bases at V and 2 bases at J, leaving 13 bases unmatched. The CDR3 spans 18 residues. The DNA for the CDR3 is TGTGCCAGCAGTGAAAATCGGGGCGGGAGCGGTAACACAGATACGCAGTATTTT. Encoded protein: CASSENRGGSGNTDTQYF.

This rearrangement joins TRBV11-3 to TRBJ2-2; 8 bases line up with TRBD1. V was clipped by 4 bases and J by 2 bases; unmatched bases: 9. The CDR3 spans 17 residues. The germline CDR1 and CDR2 sequences are SGHNT and YENEEA. Written as DNA, the CDR3 is TGTGCCAGCAGCTCCACCGGGACAGGATATAACACCGGGGAGCTGTTTTTT. Encoded protein: CASSSTGTGYNTGELFF.

The rearrangement joins TRBV20-1 to TRBJ2-2; D unresolved. Germline CDR1 and CDR2: DFQATT and SNEGSKA (reference sequence). The CDR3 runs to 12 residues. V was cut by 3 bases and J by 1 base, with 3 bases left in between. The CDR3 loop is CSASRNTGELFF. CDR3 nucleotide sequence: TGCAGTGCTAGTCGGAACACCGGGGAGCTGTTTTTT.

This clone was seen a single time. The chain combines TRBV3-1 (or the pseudogene TRBV3-2) with TRBJ1-6; D remains ambiguous. The CDR3 spans 18 residues. V lost 0 bases and J 7 bases, leaving 19 bases between the germline ends. CDR1 and CDR2 from the germline V gene are LGHDT and YNNKEL (reference sequence). The CDR3 DNA reads as TGTGCCAGCAGCCAAGACCTCTGGGCCGCCGCCCAGAATTCACCCCTCCACTTT. Translated, it gives CASSQDLWAAAQNSPLHF.

The chain combines TRBV21-1 with TRBJ1-5; the D call in the table, TRBD1, was not verified against the DNA. TRBV21-1 is a recognized pseudogene. The CDR3 has 17 residues. CDR3 residues: CASSKGQGDDSNQPQHF. CDR3 in DNA: TGTGCCAGCAGCAAGGGACAGGGGGATGATAGCAATCAGCCCCAGCATTTT.

This chain joins TRBV10-2 and TRBJ2-7; no clear D. V gave up 3 bases and J gave up 3 bases, with 3 bases separating them. Per the germline V gene, CDR1 is WSHSY and CDR2 is SAAADI. The CDR3 totals 11 residues. CDR3 coding DNA: TGCGCCAGCAGTGATAGCTACGAGCAGTACTTC. Amino acid sequence: CASSDSYEQYF.

The chain couples TRBV29-1 to TRBJ1-3; a weak D match, TRBD1 (6 bases). The CDR3 has 12 amino acids. The V end was cut by 4 bases, the J end by 2 bases, with 6 bases between. The germline V gene has CDR1 SQVTM and CDR2 ANQGSEA. The CDR3 protein is CSVAGAGNTIYF. The DNA of the CDR3 is TGCAGCGTTGCAGGGGCTGGAAACACCATATATTTT.

This chain uses TRBV7-6 with TRBJ2-7; possible D gene TRBD1, 5 bases. This CDR3 is built from 15 residues. Per germline, CDR1 SGHVS and CDR2 FNYEAQ. Trimming pared 1 base from V and 3 bases from J, leaving 13 bases between. Written as DNA, the CDR3 is TGTGCCAGCAGCTTAGGAAGACAGCCGATCTACGAGCAGTACTTC. This codes for CASSLGRQPIYEQYF.

This chain links TRBV3-1 (or the pseudogene TRBV3-2) with TRBJ2-2; D remains ambiguous. The CDR3 loop spans 14 amino acids. Trimming stripped 5 bases from V and 5 bases from J, with 12 bases between. Per the germline V gene, CDR1 is LGHDT and CDR2 is YNNKEL (reference sequence). In DNA form, the CDR3 reads TGTGCCAGCAGCTCTCGATCGGGTACCGGGGAGCTGTTTTTT. It specifies CASSSRSGTGELFF.

The chain combines TRBV4-2 with TRBJ1-1; possibly TRBD1 for D (5 bases). CDR3 length equals 15 residues. The V gene's germline CDR1 is LGHNA and CDR2 YNFKEQ. Trimming removed 0 bases from V and 2 bases from J, with 10 bases in between. The CDR3 region has the DNA TGTGCCAGCAGCCAAGAAGGCGACAGCAACACTGAAGCTTTCTTT. The encoded protein is CASSQEGDSNTEAFF.

The V and J genes are TRBV2 and TRBJ2-1; the match to TRBD2 covers 13 bases. CDR3 length equals 16 residues. CDR1 and CDR2 (germline): SNHLY, FYNNEI. V trimming: 3 bases; J trimming: 8 bases; junction bases outside the gene matches: 7. The CDR3 DNA sequence: TGTGCCAGCAGTGAGGTTACTAGCGGGGGGGCCTATGAGCAGTTCTTC. It is translated as CASSEVTSGGAYEQFF.